This TCR beta chain is from a study of CD8+CD57+ T cells in acquired aplastic anemia. Study at large: On average, sorted CD4+ and CD8+ cells gave roughly 2.9 ug of DNA. Findings of the study overall: Overlap between patients and controls comprised twenty-nine CD8+ CDR3 sequences. Researchers reported that CD8+ Simpson's diversity was not significantly different in patients versus controls.

A remark on this clonotype: Its specificity is not known.

CD8+CD57+ cell expansion, shown by flow cytometry, had occurred in the patients selected for sequencing. Patient blood was sampled before any therapy had been received. Both TCR beta VDJ combination and CDR3 sequence profiling were carried out. Genomic DNA was the template for this profiling. Each CDR3 protein is one row after TCRdb ran MiXCR on the reads. Here the sample spans 150,000 to 200,000 distinct CDR3 sequences, 50% to 65% being singletons. The germline gives CDR1 SGDLS, CDR2 YYNGEE. The CDR3 has 15 residues. Deletions cut 0 bases from V and 10 bases from J, with 19 bases between. Sequencing input: sorted CD4+, CD8+, or CD8+CD57+ T cells (not recorded which) from PBMCs. This chain connects TRBV9 to TRBJ1-2; weak D call: TRBD1 (6 bases). This TCR was sampled from a human donor with aplastic anemia. CDR3 region: CASSVATQTSGDYTF. DNA for the CDR3: TGTGCCAGCAGCGTAGCTACGCAAACATCAGGGGACTACACCTTC.